These 4 T cell receptor beta chains came from one sample sequenced in a study of blood T cells in healthy people across ages. Then a second PCR, running roughly 7 to 11 cycles, was carried out with a sample-barcoded 5' primer and a J-beta primer mix. TCRdb analysed the 5' RACE reads with MiXCR anew, one entry per CDR3 protein. The sample yields approximately 770,000 distinct CDR3 sequences, roughly 60% seen once. The sample comprised blood. The receptors here all came from a man aged 30-40 years in good health.

The chain combines TRBV20-1 with TRBJ2-5; 14 nucleotides agree with TRBD2. Germline V gives CDR1 DFQATT, CDR2 SNEGSKA (reference sequence). The CDR3 is 14 residues long. After removal of 5 bases from V and 5 bases from J, the junction contained 4 bases not matched to a gene. This CDR3 is CSAQGLAGVETQYF. The CDR3 DNA reads TGCAGTGCTCAGGGACTAGCGGGGGTGGAGACCCAGTACTTC.

The V and J genes are TRBV20-1 and TRBJ2-7; 8 bases are shared with TRBD2. Germline V CDR1 and CDR2: DFQATT, SNEGSKA (reference sequence). The CDR3 sequence is 18 residues long. The V and J ends lost 5 bases and 5 bases, in that order; junction bases with no gene match: 23. The CDR3 DNA sequence: TGCAGTGCTCCCCCTCCCACCGGGACTAGTAGGTCTTCTGACGAGCAGTACTTC. Its translation is CSAPPPTGTSRSSDEQYF.

The rearrangement uses TRBV24-1 and TRBJ2-3; D unclear. CDR1 and CDR2 (germline): KGHDR, SFDVKD. The CDR3 is 16 amino acids. V lost 3 bases to trimming and J lost 7 bases, with 19 bases between them. CDR3 sequence: CATSDTSVGQGYTQYF. The CDR3 DNA is TGTGCCACCAGTGATACCTCCGTTGGGCAAGGATATACGCAGTATTTT.

There are a few counts of this clonotype. This sequence joins TRBV29-1 and TRBJ1-2; perhaps TRBD1 as D (5 bases). Trimming removed 3 bases from V and 4 bases from J, with 18 bases in between. This CDR3 has 15 amino acids. Germline V lookup: CDR1 SQVTM, CDR2 ANQGSEA. The CDR3 sequence: CSVDPSGGRGYGYTF. As DNA, the CDR3 is TGCAGCGTTGACCCCAGCGGGGGACGAGGCTATGGCTACACCTTC.